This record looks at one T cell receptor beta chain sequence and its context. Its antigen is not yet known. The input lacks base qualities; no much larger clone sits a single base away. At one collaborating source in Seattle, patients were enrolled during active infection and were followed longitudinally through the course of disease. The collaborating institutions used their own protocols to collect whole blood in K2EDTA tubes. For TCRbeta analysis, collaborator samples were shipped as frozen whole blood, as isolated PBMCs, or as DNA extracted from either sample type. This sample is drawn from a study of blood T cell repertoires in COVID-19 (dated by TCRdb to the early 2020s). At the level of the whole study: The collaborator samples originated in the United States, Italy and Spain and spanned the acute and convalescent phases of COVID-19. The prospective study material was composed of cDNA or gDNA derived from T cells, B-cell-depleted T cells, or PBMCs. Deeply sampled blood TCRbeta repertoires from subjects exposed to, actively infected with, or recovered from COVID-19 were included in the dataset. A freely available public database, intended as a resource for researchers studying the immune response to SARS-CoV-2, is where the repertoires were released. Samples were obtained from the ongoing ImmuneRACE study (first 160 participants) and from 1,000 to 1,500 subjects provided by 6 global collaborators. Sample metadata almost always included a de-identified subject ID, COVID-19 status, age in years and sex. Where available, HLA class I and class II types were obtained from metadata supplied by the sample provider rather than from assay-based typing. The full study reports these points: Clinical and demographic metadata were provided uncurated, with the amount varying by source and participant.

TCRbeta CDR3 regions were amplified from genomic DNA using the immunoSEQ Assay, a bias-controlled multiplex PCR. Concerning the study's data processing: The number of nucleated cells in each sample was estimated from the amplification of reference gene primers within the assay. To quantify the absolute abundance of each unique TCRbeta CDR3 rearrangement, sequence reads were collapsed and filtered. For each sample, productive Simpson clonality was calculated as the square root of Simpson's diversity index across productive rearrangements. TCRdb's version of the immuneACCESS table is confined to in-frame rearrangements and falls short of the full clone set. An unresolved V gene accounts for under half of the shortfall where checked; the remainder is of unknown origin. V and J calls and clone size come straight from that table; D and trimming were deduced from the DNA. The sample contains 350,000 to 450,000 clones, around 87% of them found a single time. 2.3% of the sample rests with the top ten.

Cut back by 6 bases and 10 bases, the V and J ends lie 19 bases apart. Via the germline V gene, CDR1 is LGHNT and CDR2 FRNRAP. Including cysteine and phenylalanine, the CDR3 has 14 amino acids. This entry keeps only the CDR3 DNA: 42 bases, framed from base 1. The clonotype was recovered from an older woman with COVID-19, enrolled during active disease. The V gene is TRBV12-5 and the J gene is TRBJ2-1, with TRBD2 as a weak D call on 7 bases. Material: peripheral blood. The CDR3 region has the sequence CASGLRGGSGEQFF. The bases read TGTGCTAGTGGCCTGAGGGGGGGATCGGGAGAGCAGTTCTTC.